A single sample is the source of the 19 T cell receptor beta chains below, sequenced in a study of PD-1 blockade in classical Hodgkin lymphoma. Described time point: cycle 4 day 1 (C4D1), after around six weeks of nivolumab. Brentuximab vedotin exposure varied among the patients, all of whom had relapsed after autologous stem cell transplantation. TCRdb keeps only in-frame clones here, not all; method: immunoSEQ multiplex PCR. The sample carries around 60,000 clones, about 90% recorded once. Sample: peripheral blood mononuclear cells (PBMCs), taken before the fourth cycle of nivolumab. These TCRs come from a human donor with classical Hodgkin lymphoma.

The CDR3 DNA sequence: TGTGCCAGCAGCTTAGGGGCCTTGGGCCTATCGGGCGGGGGGGCCAACTACTTC. It yields the protein CASSLGALGLSGGGANYF. V and J are TRBV7-6 and TRBJ2-5; the match to TRBD2 covers 9 bases. Germline assignment: CDR1 SGHVS and CDR2 FNYEAQ. The CDR3 runs to 18 residues. The V gene end was trimmed by 1 base and the J gene end by 14 bases; junction bases not matched to a gene: 23.

This chain uses TRBV6-1 with TRBJ1-5; 11 positions agree with TRBD1. The CDR3 is made up of 15 amino acids. Germline trimming cut 1 base from V and 5 bases from J; bases unmatched to any gene: 1. CDR1 is MNHNS, CDR2 SASEGT, per germline. CDR3 coding DNA: TGTGCCAGCAGTGAAGGGACAGGGGGCGATCAGCCCCAGCATTTT. It is translated as CASSEGTGGDQPQHF.

The chain couples TRBV18 to TRBJ1-2; D call uncertain. V dropped 3 bases and J dropped 0 bases, with 17 bases sitting between them. The CDR3 sequence is 17 residues long. CDR1 KGHSH and CDR2 LQKENI come from the germline V gene. CDR3 protein: CASSPLSTFGANYGYTF. The DNA of the CDR3 is TGTGCCAGCTCACCCCTCAGTACTTTCGGGGCTAACTATGGCTACACCTTC.

The chain recombines TRBV5-3 with TRBJ2-7; TRBD1 agrees at 10 bases. TRBV5-3 is an ORF, with its function uncertain. The CDR3 totals 15 residues. The junction had 10 bases not matched to a gene; V was cut back by 3 bases and J by 7 bases. The CDR3 DNA follows: TGTGCCAGAAGCTCCGACAGGGGGCTGGGTTGGGAGCAGTACTTC. This gives the protein CARSSDRGLGWEQYF.

V and J are TRBV7-9 and TRBJ1-5; D possibly corresponds to TRBD1 (5 bases). Deletions cut 5 bases from V and 3 bases from J, with 11 bases between. CDR3 length equals 14 residues. Germline CDR1 and CDR2: SEHNR and FQNEAQ (reference sequence). The CDR3 sequence: CASSPGTSNQPQHF. For the CDR3, the DNA is TGTGCCAGCAGCCCGGGGACTTCCAATCAGCCCCAGCATTTT.

A few counts support this clone. The chain couples TRBV2 to TRBJ1-3, with no clear D. The V and J ends lost 3 bases and 0 bases respectively, with 12 bases between them. CDR1 is SNHLY and CDR2 is FYNNEI in the germline V gene. This CDR3 is built from 16 residues. The CDR3 region is CASSEGWRSSGNTIYF. CDR3 sequence (DNA): TGTGCCAGCAGTGAGGGGTGGAGGAGCTCTGGAAACACCATATATTTT. Full variable domain (missing parts from reference TRBV2 and TRBJ1-3): EPEVTQTPSHQVTQMGQEVILRCVPISNHLYFYWYRQILGQKVEFLVSFYNNEISEKSEIFDDQFSVERPDGSNFTLKIRSTKLEDSAMYFCASSEGWRSSGNTIYFGEGSWLTVV.

In DNA, the CDR3 is TGTGCCAGCAGCGTAGAGGCAGGGGCGATCATACAGTACTTC. Translation gives CASSVEAGAIIQYF. The chain recombines TRBV9 with TRBJ2-7, with D possibly matching TRBD1 (6 bases). Germline V gene lookup returns CDR1 SGDLS and CDR2 YYNGEE. Trimming took off 0 bases at V and 10 bases at J, with 17 bases between the two ends. CDR3 length: 14 amino acids.

This chain's CDR3 is CASTGGGELFF. CDR3 bases: TGTGCCAGCACGGGGGGCGGGGAGCTGTTTTTT. The chain recombines TRBV7-9 with TRBJ2-2; 7 bases agree with TRBD2. The germline CDR1 and CDR2 sequences are SEHNR and FQNEAQ (reference sequence). This CDR3 region has 11 residues. Trimming took 7 bases from V and 7 from J; bases not matched to a gene: 0.

V usage is TRBV19 and J usage is TRBJ1-1; TRBD1 agrees at 11 bases. In germline, CDR1 is LNHDA, CDR2 SQIVND (reference sequence). This CDR3 is 14 amino acids long. The V gene end was trimmed by 4 bases and the J gene end by 7 bases; junction bases not matched to a gene: 5. CDR3 DNA: TGTGCCAGTAGTACCGGACAGGGGGCCCTTGAAGCTTTCTTT. Its protein product is CASSTGQGALEAFF.

This clone was seen a single time. The CDR3 reads CASSWARVEQFF. For the CDR3, the DNA is TGTGCCAGCAGTTGGGCCAGAGTGGAGCAGTTCTTC. The V and J genes are TRBV2 and TRBJ2-1; D remains unclear. From germline, CDR1 is SNHLY and CDR2 FYNNEI. This CDR3 has 12 amino acids. The V end lost 5 bases, the J end lost 10 bases, and 12 bases lay between the germline ends.

The chain combines TRBV7-9 with TRBJ2-3; D perhaps matches TRBD2 (6 bases). Germline V gene lookup returns CDR1 SEHNR and CDR2 FQNEAQ (reference sequence). Trimming took 8 bases from V and 6 from J, leaving 18 bases between them. The CDR3 is made up of 14 amino acids. The CDR3 is CASFPGLAFDTQYF. In DNA form, the CDR3 reads TGTGCCAGCTTCCCCGGGCTAGCGTTCGATACGCAGTATTTT.

In DNA, the CDR3 is TGCGCCAGCAGTGAGTCTGGGGCCACTGAAGCTTTCTTT. This gives the protein CASSESGATEAFF. This sequence joins TRBV10-1 and TRBJ1-1; a possible D gene is TRBD1 (5 bases). Trimming removed 0 bases from V and 4 bases from J, with 6 bases in between. Germline V lookup: CDR1 WNHNN, CDR2 SYGVQD (reference sequence). The CDR3 runs to 13 residues.

The chain joins TRBV2 to TRBJ2-5; D is unresolved. Trimming stripped 7 bases from V and 5 bases from J, with 11 bases between. Germline V lookup: CDR1 SNHLY, CDR2 FYNNEI. This CDR3 is built from 12 residues. The CDR3 region is CASTSGAETQYF. Written as DNA, the CDR3 is TGTGCCAGCACATCCGGAGCCGAGACCCAGTACTTC.

The count of this clone is one. V and J are TRBV4-1 and TRBJ2-1, with 8 bases that match TRBD2. With V trimmed by 2 bases and J by 4 bases, 13 bases remained unmatched. CDR1 is MGHRA and CDR2 is YSYEKL in the germline V gene. This CDR3 has 18 amino acids. The chain's CDR3 is CASSQRTAGGSTYNEQFF. CDR3 nucleotides: TGCGCCAGCAGCCAACGAACGGCGGGGGGTTCCACATACAATGAGCAGTTCTTC.

V gene TRBV15 combines with J gene TRBJ1-5, with TRBD1 matching over 7 bases. Germline V gives CDR1 LNHNV, CDR2 YYDKDF (reference sequence). J gave up 4 bases and V 0 bases, and 0 bases lay outside the gene matches. There are 14 residues in the CDR3. The CDR3 sequence is CATSRDRGNQPQHF. The CDR3 DNA reads as TGTGCCACCAGCAGAGACAGGGGGAATCAGCCCCAGCATTTT.

The V call is TRBV2, the J call TRBJ1-5, with unresolved D. This CDR3 comprises 14 residues. Germline V CDR1 and CDR2: SNHLY, FYNNEI. V lost 7 bases and J 4 bases, leaving 14 bases between the germline ends. CDR3 protein: CASNGPSLNQPQHF. The CDR3 coding sequence is TGTGCCAGCAACGGACCGTCGTTAAATCAGCCCCAGCATTTT.

V and J are TRBV30 and TRBJ1-3; unclear D gene. This CDR3 is built from 11 residues. Looked up from germline, CDR1 is GTSNPN and CDR2 is SVGIG (reference sequence). The V end was cut by 0 bases, the J end by 4 bases, with 1 base between. The CDR3 region is CAWSVGNTIYF. The CDR3 bases are TGTGCCTGGAGTGTAGGAAACACCATATATTTT.

The J gene is TRBJ2-3, the V gene TRBV5-1; no reliable D call. Germline assignment: CDR1 SGHRS and CDR2 YFSETQ. Trimming removed 0 bases from V and 4 bases from J, with 9 bases in between. The CDR3 length is 14 residues. The CDR3 DNA sequence: TGCGCCAGCAGCTTGGATTCGGGCCCAGATACGCAGTATTTT. This encodes CASSLDSGPDTQYF.

The chain uses TRBV30 and TRBJ1-1; D remains unclear. V lost 2 bases, J lost 1 base, and 5 bases lay in between. The CDR3 consists of 12 residues. Germline V CDR1 and CDR2: GTSNPN, SVGIG (reference sequence). CDR3 protein: CAWSKGNTEAFF. The DNA for the CDR3 is TGTGCCTGGAGTAAAGGGAACACTGAAGCTTTCTTT.